This record looks at one TCR beta chain sequence and its context. The antigen is unknown. Unique molecular identifiers were built into the TCRbeta library. Via MiXCR, TCRdb re-called the PCR reads, giving one row per CDR3 protein. The sample includes about 830,000 distinct CDR3 sequences, 15% to 20% seen only once; the top ten take approximately 5%. This entry is derived from a study of T-cell reconstitution after alpha-beta-depleted transplantation in children. Germline loops: CDR1 MGHRA, CDR2 YSYEKL. The CDR3 runs 15 residues. Trimming took 4 bases from V and 7 from J, leaving 20 bases between them. General study findings and limits: Reportedly, only several hundred clones from non-depleted graft cells drove alpha-beta T-cell counts at about two months. Diversity of TCRbeta at day 60 was high in some patients, arising from surviving recipient T cells and thymic progenitors.

This receptor was taken from a male patient under 18 who had a stem cell transplant for acute lymphoblastic leukemia, so the T cells may come from the graft donor. The chain employs TRBV4-1 and TRBJ2-7; no definite D call. The sequencing here drew on PBMCs, mostly from graft donor cells, taken 360 days after TCRalphabeta/CD19-depleted stem cell transplant. The CDR3: CASSPLRLSPGEQYF. CDR3 coding DNA: TGCGCCAGCAGCCCCCTAAGACTCTCTCCTGGGGAGCAGTACTTC.